This T cell receptor (beta chain) derives from a study of technical replicates of blood from a handful of donors. Repertoires were generated with immunoSEQ multiplex PCR, while TCRdb's copy carries only in-frame clones and drops some. The table lists about 9,400 clones, 91% of them singletons, with more than 8% in the top ten. Germline values: CDR1 SQVTM, CDR2 ANQGSEA. This CDR3 has 13 amino acids. V lost 0 bases to trimming and J lost 6 bases, with 9 bases between them. The rearrangement joins TRBV29-1 to TRBJ1-5; the D gene is possibly TRBD1 (5 bases). This clonotype was sampled from a human donor in good health. The material sequenced was PBMCs. The CDR3 DNA is TGCAGCGTTGAAGAGGGGGGGGGTCAGCCCCAGCATTTT. Protein sequence: CSVEEGGGQPQHF.